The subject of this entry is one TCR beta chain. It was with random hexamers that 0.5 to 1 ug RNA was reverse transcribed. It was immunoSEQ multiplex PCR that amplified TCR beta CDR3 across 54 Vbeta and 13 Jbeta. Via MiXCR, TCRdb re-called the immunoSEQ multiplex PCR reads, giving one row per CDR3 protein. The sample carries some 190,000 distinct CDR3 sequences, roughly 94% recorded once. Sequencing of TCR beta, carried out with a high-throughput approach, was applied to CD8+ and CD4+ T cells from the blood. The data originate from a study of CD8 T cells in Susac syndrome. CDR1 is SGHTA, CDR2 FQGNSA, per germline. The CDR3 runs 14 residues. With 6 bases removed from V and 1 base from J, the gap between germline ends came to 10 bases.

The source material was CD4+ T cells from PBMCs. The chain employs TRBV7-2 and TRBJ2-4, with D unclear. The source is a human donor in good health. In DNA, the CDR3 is TGTGCCAGCAGGCAGGTTAATGCCAAAAACATTCAGTACTTC. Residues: CASRQVNAKNIQYF.